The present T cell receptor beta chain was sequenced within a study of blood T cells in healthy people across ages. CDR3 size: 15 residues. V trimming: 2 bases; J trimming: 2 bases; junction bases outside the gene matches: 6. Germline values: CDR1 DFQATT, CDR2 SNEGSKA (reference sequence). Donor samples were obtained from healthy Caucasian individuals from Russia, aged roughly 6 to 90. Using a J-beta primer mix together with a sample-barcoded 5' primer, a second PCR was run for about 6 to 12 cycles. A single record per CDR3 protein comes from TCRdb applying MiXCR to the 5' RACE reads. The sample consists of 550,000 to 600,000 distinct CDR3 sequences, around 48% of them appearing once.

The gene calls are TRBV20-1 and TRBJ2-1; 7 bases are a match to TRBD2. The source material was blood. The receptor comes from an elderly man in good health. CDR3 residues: CSARSRDYTYNEQFF. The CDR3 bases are TGCAGTGCTAGATCCCGGGACTACACCTACAATGAGCAGTTCTTC.